Listed below are T cell receptor beta chains from one sample, sequenced in a study of OX40 agonist ivuxolimab in advanced cancers. The data were produced by immunoSEQ multiplex PCR, yet TCRdb's version contains in-frame clones alone and is incomplete. The sample contains around 74,000 clones, 92% of which appear only once. The sequencing here drew on CD4+ or CD8+ T cells sorted from blood, taken in a trial of the OX40 agonist ivuxolimab. The receptors were gathered from an adult with an advanced solid tumor such as melanoma, head and neck, liver or kidney cancer. CDR3s include the opening cysteine and the closing phenylalanine or tryptophan. The order of the fields is V gene, D gene, J gene, clone size, CDR3 DNA, CDR3 protein. A D gene is named only where the DNA matches it firmly. Only part of the rows carry a size: once, few, many, or a class if the clone is expanded.

>TRBV6-4|TRBD1|TRBJ2-3|-
TGTGCCAGCAGTTCCGGACAGGGGGCAACAGATACGCAGTATTTT
CASSSGQGATDTQYF
>TRBV9|-|TRBJ2-6|-
TGTGCCAGCAGCGTAGGGCGCTCTGGGGCCAACGTCCTGACTTTC
CASSVGRSGANVLTF
>TRBV29-1|TRBD1|TRBJ1-2|-
TGCAGCGTACGAGCGACAGGGGACTATGGCTACACCTTC
CSVRATGDYGYTF
>TRBV14|TRBD1|TRBJ1-2|once
TGTGCCAGCAGCCAAGTGGACAGGGGCTATGGCTACACCTTC
CASSQVDRGYGYTF
>TRBV5-1|-|TRBJ2-7|-
TGCGCCAGCAGCTTGGCGGCGGTCTCCTACGAGCAGTACTTC
CASSLAAVSYEQYF
>TRBV10-1|TRBD2|TRBJ2-3|-
TGCGCCAGCAGTGATGAAGGACTAGCGATCACAGATACGCAGTATTTT
CASSDEGLAITDTQYF
>TRBV11-2|-|TRBJ2-3|-
TGTGCCAGCAGCTTAACAAGGTCTATCACAGATACGCAGTATTTT
CASSLTRSITDTQYF
>TRBV6-5|-|TRBJ1-6|-
TGTGCCAGCAGTTACTCGTCAGGCTCACCCCTCCACTTT
CASSYSSGSPLHF
>TRBV6-6|-|TRBJ2-3|-
TGTGCCAGCAGGCACGTTCCCGGGGATACGCAGTATTTT
CASRHVPGDTQYF
>TRBV5-4|TRBD2|TRBJ2-3|-
TGTGCCAGCAGCGATTTGGGTCTAGCGGGGGGCCTCAGCACAGATACGCAGTATTTT
CASSDLGLAGGLSTDTQYF